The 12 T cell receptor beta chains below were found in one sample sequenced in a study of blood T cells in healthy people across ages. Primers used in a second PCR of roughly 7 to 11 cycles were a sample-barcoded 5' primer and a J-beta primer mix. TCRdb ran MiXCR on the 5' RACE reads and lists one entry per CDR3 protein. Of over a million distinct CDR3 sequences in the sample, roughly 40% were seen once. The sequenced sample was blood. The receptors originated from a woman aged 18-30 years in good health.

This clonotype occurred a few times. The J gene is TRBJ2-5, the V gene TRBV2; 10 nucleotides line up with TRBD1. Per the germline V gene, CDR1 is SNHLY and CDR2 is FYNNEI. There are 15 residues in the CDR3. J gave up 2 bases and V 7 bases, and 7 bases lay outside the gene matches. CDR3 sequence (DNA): TGTGCCAGCACCGGGACAGGGGCGTCACAAGAGACCCAGTACTTC. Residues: CASTGTGASQETQYF.

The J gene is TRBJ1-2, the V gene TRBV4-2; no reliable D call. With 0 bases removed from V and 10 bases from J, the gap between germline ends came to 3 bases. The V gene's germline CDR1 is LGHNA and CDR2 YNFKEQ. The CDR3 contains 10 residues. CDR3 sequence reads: CASSQDSYTF. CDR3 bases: TGTGCCAGCAGCCAAGATTCCTACACCTTC.

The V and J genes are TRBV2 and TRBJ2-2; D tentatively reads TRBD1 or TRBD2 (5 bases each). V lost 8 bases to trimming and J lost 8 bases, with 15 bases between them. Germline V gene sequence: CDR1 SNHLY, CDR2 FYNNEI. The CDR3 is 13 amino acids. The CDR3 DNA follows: TGTGCCAGCTTCCTACCGGGGCTAGGGGAGCTGTTTTTT. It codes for CASFLPGLGELFF. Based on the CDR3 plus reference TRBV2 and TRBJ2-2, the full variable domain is EPEVTQTPSHQVTQMGQEVILRCVPISNHLYFYWYRQILGQKVEFLVSFYNNEISEKSEIFDDQFSVERPDGSNFTLKIRSTKLEDSAMYFCASFLPGLGELFFGEGSRLTVL.

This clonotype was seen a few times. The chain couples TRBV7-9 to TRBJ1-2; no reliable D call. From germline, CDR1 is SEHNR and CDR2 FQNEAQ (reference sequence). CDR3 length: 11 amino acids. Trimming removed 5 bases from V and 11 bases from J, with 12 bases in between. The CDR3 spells CASSTSQDYTF. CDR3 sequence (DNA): TGTGCCAGCAGCACCTCTCAGGATTACACCTTC.

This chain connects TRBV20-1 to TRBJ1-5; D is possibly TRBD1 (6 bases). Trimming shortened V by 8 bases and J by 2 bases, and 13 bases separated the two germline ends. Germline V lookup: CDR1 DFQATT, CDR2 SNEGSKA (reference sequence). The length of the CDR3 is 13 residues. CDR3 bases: TGCAGTCGGGGGGGCGCAGGCAATCAGCCCCAGCATTTT. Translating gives CSRGGAGNQPQHF.

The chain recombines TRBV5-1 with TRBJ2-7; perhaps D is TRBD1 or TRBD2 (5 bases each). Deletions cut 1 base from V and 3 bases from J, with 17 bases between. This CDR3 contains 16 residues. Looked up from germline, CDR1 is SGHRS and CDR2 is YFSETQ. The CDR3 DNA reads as TGCGCCAGCAGCTTGAAGGGACCTTCACCGAGCTACGAGCAGTACTTC. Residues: CASSLKGPSPSYEQYF.

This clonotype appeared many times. CDR3 in amino acids: CSAITSGGTFSLETQYF. The CDR3 coding sequence is TGCAGTGCGATTACTAGCGGGGGCACCTTTTCCTTAGAGACCCAGTACTTC. The chain joins TRBV20-1 to TRBJ2-5; TRBD2 agrees at 11 bases. Germline CDR1 DFQATT, CDR2 SNEGSKA (reference sequence). This CDR3 is 17 amino acids long. V gave up 6 bases and J gave up 4 bases; unmatched junction bases: 16.

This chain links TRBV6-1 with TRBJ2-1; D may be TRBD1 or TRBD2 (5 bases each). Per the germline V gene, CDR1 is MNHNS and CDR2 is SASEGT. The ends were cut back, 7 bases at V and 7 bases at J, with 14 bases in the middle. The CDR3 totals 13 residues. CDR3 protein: CASIEGTKNEQFF. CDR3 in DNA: TGTGCCAGCATAGAAGGGACGAAAAATGAGCAGTTCTTC.

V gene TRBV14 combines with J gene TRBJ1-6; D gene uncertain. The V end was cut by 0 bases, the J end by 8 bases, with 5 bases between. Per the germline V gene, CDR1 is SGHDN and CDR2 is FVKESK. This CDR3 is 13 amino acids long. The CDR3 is CASSQDSYSPLHF. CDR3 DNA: TGTGCCAGCAGCCAAGACAGTTATTCACCCCTCCACTTT.

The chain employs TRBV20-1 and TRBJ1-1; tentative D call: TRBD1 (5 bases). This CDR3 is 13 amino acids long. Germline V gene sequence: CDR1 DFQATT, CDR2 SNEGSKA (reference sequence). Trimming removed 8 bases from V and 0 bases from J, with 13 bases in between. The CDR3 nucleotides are TGCAGTACTCCGGGACGGCTGAACACTGAAGCTTTCTTT. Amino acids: CSTPGRLNTEAFF.

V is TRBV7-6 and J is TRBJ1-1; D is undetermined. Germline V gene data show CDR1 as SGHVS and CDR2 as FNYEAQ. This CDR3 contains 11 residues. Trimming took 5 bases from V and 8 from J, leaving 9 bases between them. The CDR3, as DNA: TGTGCCAGCAGCGACCGATCCGAAGCTTTCTTT. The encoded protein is CASSDRSEAFF.

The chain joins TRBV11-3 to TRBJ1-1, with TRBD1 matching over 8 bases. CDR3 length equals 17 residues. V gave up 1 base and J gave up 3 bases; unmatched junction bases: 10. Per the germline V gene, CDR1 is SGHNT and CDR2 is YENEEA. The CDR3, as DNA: TGTGCCAGCAGCTTAGGGGAGCAGGGGGCAGAGGACACTGAAGCTTTCTTT. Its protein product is CASSLGEQGAEDTEAFF.